The rows below give T cell receptor beta chains drawn from one sample of a study of siplizumab effects on memory and regulatory T cells. The protocol was immunoSEQ multiplex PCR, while the TCRdb copy is restricted to in-frame clones and leaves out a portion. This table has roughly 82,000 clones, around 90% appearing once. Sequenced material: Tregs sorted from blood. The receptors originated from a human donor in good health. Each CDR3 is given with its conserved first and last residue. The D gene is left open where the match is weak. Size values are once, few and many counts, or a class for expanded clones, and some rows have none.

CDR3nt: TGTGCCAGCAGCTACCGTTCCGGGACAGGGGGAGAGACCCAGTACTTC
CDR3aa: CASSYRSGTGGETQYF
d_gene: TRBD1
abundance: -
v_gene: TRBV5-4
j_gene: TRBJ2-5

CDR3nt: TGTGCCAGCAGCTTCCGGGGACGGCTTTTTGAAAAACTGTTTTTT
CDR3aa: CASSFRGRLFEKLFF
d_gene: -
abundance: -
v_gene: TRBV11-1
j_gene: TRBJ1-4

CDR3nt: TGTGCCAGCAGCGCACCAGGGCAGAGGGCAGAGACCCAGTACTTC
CDR3aa: CASSAPGQRAETQYF
d_gene: -
abundance: -
v_gene: TRBV9
j_gene: TRBJ2-5

CDR3nt: TGTGCCAGCTCACCGGGACTCCAGATGAATGAAAAACTGTTTTTT
CDR3aa: CASSPGLQMNEKLFF
d_gene: -
abundance: -
v_gene: TRBV18
j_gene: TRBJ1-4

CDR3nt: TGTGCCAGCAGTGAATTGTTGGGGGGGCCGGAGACCCAGTACTTC
CDR3aa: CASSELLGGPETQYF
d_gene: -
abundance: -
v_gene: TRBV2
j_gene: TRBJ2-5

CDR3nt: TGTGCCAGCAGCTCCCCCGGGGTGACCTATGGCTACACCTTC
CDR3aa: CASSSPGVTYGYTF
d_gene: -
abundance: -
v_gene: TRBV7-6
j_gene: TRBJ1-2

CDR3nt: TGTGCCAGCAGTTTAAGAACCGGGGAGCTGTTTTTT
CDR3aa: CASSLRTGELFF
d_gene: -
abundance: -
v_gene: TRBV27
j_gene: TRBJ2-2

CDR3nt: TGTGCCAGCAGCGTAGTAGACACCCCGAACACTGAAGCTTTCTTT
CDR3aa: CASSVVDTPNTEAFF
d_gene: -
abundance: -
v_gene: TRBV9
j_gene: TRBJ1-1

CDR3nt: TGTGCCAGCCAGGCCGAGGCAGGGGCAGGGATTCAGTACTTC
CDR3aa: CASQAEAGAGIQYF
d_gene: -
abundance: -
v_gene: TRBV6-4
j_gene: TRBJ2-4

CDR3nt: TGCAGTGCGGTGAAAGCCTACGAGCAGTACTTC
CDR3aa: CSAVKAYEQYF
d_gene: -
abundance: -
v_gene: TRBV20-1
j_gene: TRBJ2-7

CDR3nt: TGTGCCAGTAGTGAAACCCGGGGTTGGTACGAGCAGTACTTC
CDR3aa: CASSETRGWYEQYF
d_gene: -
abundance: -
v_gene: TRBV19
j_gene: TRBJ2-7

CDR3nt: TGTGCCATCCAGACTAGCGGGGGCGATGAGCAGTTCTTC
CDR3aa: CAIQTSGGDEQFF
d_gene: TRBD2
abundance: -
v_gene: TRBV10-3
j_gene: TRBJ2-1

CDR3nt: TGTGCCAGCTACCAAAGGGGACCCAATAAGTTTTGCAATCAGCCCCAGCATTTT
CDR3aa: CASYQRGPNKFCNQPQHF
d_gene: -
abundance: -
v_gene: TRBV18
j_gene: TRBJ1-5

CDR3nt: TGTGCCACGGGGATGGAGACAGGGTGGTATGGCTACACCTTC
CDR3aa: CATGMETGWYGYTF
d_gene: TRBD1
abundance: -
v_gene: TRBV10-3
j_gene: TRBJ1-2

CDR3nt: TGTGCCAGCCGGGGACAGGGGACCCCCCGTCAGTACTTC
CDR3aa: CASRGQGTPRQYF
d_gene: TRBD1
abundance: -
v_gene: TRBV7-2
j_gene: TRBJ2-7

CDR3nt: TGTGCCAGCAGCCGTCTTGGGACAGGGGATGAAAAACTGTTTTTT
CDR3aa: CASSRLGTGDEKLFF
d_gene: TRBD1
abundance: -
v_gene: TRBV11-2
j_gene: TRBJ1-4

CDR3nt: TGTGCCACCGACCGGACACCTATTTCCTACGAGCAGTACTTC
CDR3aa: CATDRTPISYEQYF
d_gene: -
abundance: -
v_gene: TRBV6-1
j_gene: TRBJ2-7

CDR3nt: TGTGCCAGCAGTTACAGCAGGGTTGGCAATCAGCCCCAGCATTTT
CDR3aa: CASSYSRVGNQPQHF
d_gene: -
abundance: -
v_gene: TRBV6-5
j_gene: TRBJ1-5

CDR3nt: TGTGCCAGCCGCAGCGGGCTAACTGGAAACACCATATATTTT
CDR3aa: CASRSGLTGNTIYF
d_gene: -
abundance: once
v_gene: TRBV6-5
j_gene: TRBJ1-3

CDR3nt: TGTGCCAGCAGCGTCTCCGGGGGAGCAGCCTACAATGAGCAGTTCTTC
CDR3aa: CASSVSGGAAYNEQFF
d_gene: -
abundance: -
v_gene: TRBV9
j_gene: TRBJ2-1

CDR3nt: TGCGCCAGCAGCCCCTATAAGGGACAGGACGAGTACTTC
CDR3aa: CASSPYKGQDEYF
d_gene: TRBD1
abundance: -
v_gene: TRBV5-1
j_gene: TRBJ2-4

CDR3nt: TGTGCCAGCAGCGCGGGACAGGGTAAGACCGAGCAGTACTTC
CDR3aa: CASSAGQGKTEQYF
d_gene: TRBD1
abundance: -
v_gene: TRBV11-1
j_gene: TRBJ2-7

CDR3nt: TGTGCCAGCAGCCAAGTTCGTAGAACCTATAGCAATCAGCCCCAGCATTTT
CDR3aa: CASSQVRRTYSNQPQHF
d_gene: -
abundance: -
v_gene: TRBV4-2
j_gene: TRBJ1-5

CDR3nt: TGTGCCAGCAGTTTATTAACAGAAGGTCGGGGTGAGCAGTACTTC
CDR3aa: CASSLLTEGRGEQYF
d_gene: -
abundance: -
v_gene: TRBV27
j_gene: TRBJ2-7

CDR3nt: TGTGCCAGCAGTCGGGACTCCTATAATTCACCCCTCCACTTT
CDR3aa: CASSRDSYNSPLHF
d_gene: -
abundance: -
v_gene: TRBV27
j_gene: TRBJ1-6

CDR3nt: TGTGCCACCAGCGGGATACGGGGCAACACTGAAGCTTTCTTT
CDR3aa: CATSGIRGNTEAFF
d_gene: -
abundance: -
v_gene: TRBV15
j_gene: TRBJ1-1

CDR3nt: TGTGCCAGCAGCAAGAATGGCCATATCGGTGGCTACACCTTC
CDR3aa: CASSKNGHIGGYTF
d_gene: -
abundance: -
v_gene: TRBV28
j_gene: TRBJ1-2

CDR3nt: TGTGCCAGTAGTATTAGGGACAGGGCCGGCGAAGCTTTCTTT
CDR3aa: CASSIRDRAGEAFF
d_gene: TRBD1
abundance: -
v_gene: TRBV19
j_gene: TRBJ1-1